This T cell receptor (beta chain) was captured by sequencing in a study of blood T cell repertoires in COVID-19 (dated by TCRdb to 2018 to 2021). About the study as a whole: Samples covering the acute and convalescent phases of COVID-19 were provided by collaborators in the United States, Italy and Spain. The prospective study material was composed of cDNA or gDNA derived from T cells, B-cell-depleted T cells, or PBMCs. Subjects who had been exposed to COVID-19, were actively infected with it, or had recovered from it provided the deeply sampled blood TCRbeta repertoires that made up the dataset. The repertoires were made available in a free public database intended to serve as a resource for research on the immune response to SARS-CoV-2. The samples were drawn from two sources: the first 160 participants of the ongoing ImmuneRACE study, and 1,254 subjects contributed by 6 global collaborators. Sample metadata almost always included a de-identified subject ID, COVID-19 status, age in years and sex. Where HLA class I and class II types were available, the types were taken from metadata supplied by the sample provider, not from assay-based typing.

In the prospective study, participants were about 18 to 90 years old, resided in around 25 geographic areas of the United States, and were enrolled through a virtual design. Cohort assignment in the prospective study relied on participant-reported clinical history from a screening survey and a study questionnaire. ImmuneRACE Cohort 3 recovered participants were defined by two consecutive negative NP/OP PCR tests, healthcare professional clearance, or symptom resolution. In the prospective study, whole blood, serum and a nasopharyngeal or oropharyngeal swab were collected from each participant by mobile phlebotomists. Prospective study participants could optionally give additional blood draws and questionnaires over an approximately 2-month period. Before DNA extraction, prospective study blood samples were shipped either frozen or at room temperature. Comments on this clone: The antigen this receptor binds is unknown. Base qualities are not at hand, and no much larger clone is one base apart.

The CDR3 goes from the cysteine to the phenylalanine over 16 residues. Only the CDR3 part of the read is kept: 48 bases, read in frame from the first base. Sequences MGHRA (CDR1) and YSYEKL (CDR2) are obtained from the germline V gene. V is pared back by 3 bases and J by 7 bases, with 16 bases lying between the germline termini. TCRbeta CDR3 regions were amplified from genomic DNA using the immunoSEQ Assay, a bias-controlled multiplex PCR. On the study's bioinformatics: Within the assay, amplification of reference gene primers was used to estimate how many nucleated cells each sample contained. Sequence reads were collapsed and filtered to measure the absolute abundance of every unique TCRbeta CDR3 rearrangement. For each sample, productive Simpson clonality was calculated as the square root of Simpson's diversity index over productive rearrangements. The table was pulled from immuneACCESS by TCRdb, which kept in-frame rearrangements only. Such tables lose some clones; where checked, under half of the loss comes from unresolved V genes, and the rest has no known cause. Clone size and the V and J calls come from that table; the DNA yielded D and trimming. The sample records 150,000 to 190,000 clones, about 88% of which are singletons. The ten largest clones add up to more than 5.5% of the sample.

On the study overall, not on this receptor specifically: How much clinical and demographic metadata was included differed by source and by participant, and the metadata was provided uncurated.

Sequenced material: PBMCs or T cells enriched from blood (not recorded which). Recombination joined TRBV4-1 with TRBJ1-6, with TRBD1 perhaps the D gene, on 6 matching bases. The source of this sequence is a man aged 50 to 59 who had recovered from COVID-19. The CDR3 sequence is CASSQIPRGYNSPLHF. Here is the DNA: TGCGCCAGCAGCCAGATACCCAGGGGCTACAATTCACCCCTCCACTTT.